Shown below are 8 T cell receptor beta chains from a single sample sequenced in a study of human T cells and chemical hapten exposure. In TCRdb, the RACE reads were re-called with MiXCR into one record per CDR3 protein. The sample records more than 95,000 distinct CDR3 sequences, under 40% being singletons. The time point here: patch test 3, about 24 weeks after DPC sensitization. Documented treatment: therapeutic diphenylcyclopropenone sensitization with weekly scalp DPC. This sample comprised whole blood, obtained in connection with sensitization to the hapten diphenylcyclopropenone (DPC). Receptor source: a middle-aged man with alopecia areata. Some clones in this sample may be carry-over from other donors' samples.

V and J are TRBV9 and TRBJ2-7; tentatively, D is TRBD1 or TRBD2 (5 bases each). The CDR3 totals 13 residues. Germline assignment: CDR1 SGDLS and CDR2 YYNGEE. V was clipped by 2 bases and J by 3 bases, with 9 bases between them. The DNA of the CDR3 is TGTGCCAGCAGCGTTGGGGACCACTACGAGCAGTACTTC. Residues: CASSVGDHYEQYF.

The CDR3 nucleotides read TGCAGTGCACCACTAGCGGGAGAGATGAATGAGCAGTTCTTC. Residues: CSAPLAGEMNEQFF. The rearrangement links TRBV20-1 to TRBJ2-1; TRBD2 aligns across 11 bases. Germline-derived CDR1 and CDR2 are DFQATT and SNEGSKA (reference sequence). V lost 6 bases and J lost 7; bases outside the gene matches: 8. The length of the CDR3 is 14 residues.

The chain combines TRBV29-1 with TRBJ2-7; D may be TRBD2 (8 bases). This CDR3 spans 17 amino acids. The germline V gene has CDR1 SQVTM and CDR2 ANQGSEA. V shed 0 bases and J shed 2 bases, with 20 bases lying between them. The CDR3 nucleotides read TGCAGCGTTGAAGAGGTAGTAGCGGGAACAGGGGCCTACGAGCAGTACTTC. This codes for CSVEEVVAGTGAYEQYF.

The chain employs TRBV12-3 or TRBV12-4 and TRBJ1-6, with 7 bases matching TRBD1. The CDR3 extends over 16 amino acids. Losses at the gene ends were 4 bases for V and 7 bases for J; bases not matched to a gene: 10. The CDR3 loop reads CASSYPTGRGNSPLHF. The CDR3 DNA is TGTGCCAGCAGTTATCCGACAGGGCGGGGAAATTCACCCCTCCACTTT.

The V and J genes are TRBV11-1 and TRBJ2-5, with D perhaps TRBD1 or TRBD2 (5 bases each). The V end lost 5 bases, the J end lost 4 bases, and 14 bases lay between the germline ends. The CDR3 has 14 amino acids. Looked up from germline, CDR1 is SGHAT and CDR2 is FQDESV (reference sequence). The CDR3 nucleotides are TGTGCCAGCAGCCCGACGGGGCCCAGAGAGACCCAGTACTTC. Residues: CASSPTGPRETQYF.

The V gene is TRBV18, the J gene TRBJ2-1; 11 bases fit TRBD1. CDR3 length: 16 amino acids. V lost 1 base to trimming and J lost 5 bases; unmatched junction nucleotides: 4. Germline V gene sequence: CDR1 KGHSH, CDR2 LQKENI. The CDR3 sequence is CASSPRRDRGNNEQFF. CDR3 bases: TGTGCCAGCTCACCACGCCGGGACAGGGGGAACAATGAGCAGTTCTTC.

The rearrangement uses TRBV9 and TRBJ2-3; the match to TRBD2 covers 7 bases. Germline V gene sequence: CDR1 SGDLS, CDR2 YYNGEE. The CDR3 has 15 residues. With 4 bases clipped from V and 6 bases from J, the junction kept 11 bases outside the gene matches. The CDR3 DNA reads TGTGCCAGCAGCACCTGGGAGGGAGTGGGGGATACGCAGTATTTT. As protein: CASSTWEGVGDTQYF.

A note on this clonotype: One base away lies a much larger clone, so this may be a sequencing read error. This chain joins TRBV6-6 and TRBJ2-7, with 15 bases fitting TRBD2. Germline assignment: CDR1 MNHNY and CDR2 SVGAGI (reference sequence). CDR3 size: 16 residues. CDR3 residues: CASSGTSGRHTYEHYV. CDR3 in DNA: TGTGCCAGCTCCGGGACTAGCGGGAGGCATACCTACGAGCATTACGTC.